Below, one T cell receptor (beta chain) is given with its context. This sample is part of a study of identifying expanded T cells in peripheral blood. Generated by immunoSEQ multiplex PCR, the TCRdb table keeps only in-frame clones and is missing some. Of 80,000 to 90,000 clones detected, about 88% appear once; the ten largest clones hold around 2.8%. The germline V gene has CDR1 LNHDA and CDR2 SQIVND (reference sequence). The ends lost 5 bases at V and 0 bases at J; junction bases unmatched: 5. The CDR3 runs 17 residues. The sample taken for sequencing was blood. The chain employs TRBV19 and TRBJ2-1, with 12 nucleotides matching TRBD2. The sequence was obtained from a person aged 18-70 years in good health. The CDR3 DNA reads as TGTGCCAGTAGTCCAGGGGGACTAGCGGGCTCCTACAATGAGCAGTTCTTC. Translating it yields CASSPGGLAGSYNEQFF.